Below are 14 T cell receptor beta chains sequenced from a single sample in a study of T cell clonotyping in hematopoietic cell transplantation. Time point indicated: recipient sample about 28 days before transplant, after cytoreduction. Sequencing was performed with immunoSEQ multiplex PCR; in TCRdb, only in-frame clones are kept and a portion is missing. The sample lists tens of thousands of clones; 85% to 90% were seen once. The specimen comprised peripheral blood mononuclear cells, sampled before stem cell transplant. These receptors originate from a man aged 18 to 35 with biphenotypic leukemia. Some clones in this sample may be carry-over from other donors' samples.

The chain is built from TRBV4-1 and TRBJ2-5, with 9 bases that match TRBD2. Per the germline V gene, CDR1 is MGHRA and CDR2 is YSYEKL. V shed 3 bases and J 5 bases; nucleotides not matched to a gene: 4. The CDR3 has 14 amino acids. CDR3 nucleotide sequence: TGCGCCAGCAGCCAGGGGCTAGCGGGGGAGACCCAGTACTTC. Translating it yields CASSQGLAGETQYF.

V usage is TRBV7-9 and J usage is TRBJ2-7; TRBD1 matches 7 bases. Germline V gene data show CDR1 as SEHNR and CDR2 as FQNEAQ (reference sequence). Trimming cost V 4 bases and J 2 bases; bases outside gene matches: 8. This CDR3 is built from 15 residues. This CDR3 is CASSSLRQGTYEQYF. CDR3 nucleotides: TGTGCCAGCAGCTCTTTGAGACAGGGTACCTACGAGCAGTACTTC.

This sequence joins TRBV2 and TRBJ2-3, with D perhaps TRBD2 (6 bases). CDR3 length: 14 residues. Deletions cut 8 bases from V and 0 bases from J, with 12 bases between. Germline V CDR1 and CDR2: SNHLY, FYNNEI. The CDR3 region is CASGDSSSTDTQYF. The CDR3 nucleotides are TGTGCCAGCGGGGACTCTTCTAGCACAGATACGCAGTATTTT.

The CDR3 here is CASSVEGDREAFF. CDR3 coding DNA: TGTGCCAGCAGCGTAGAGGGTGACAGAGAAGCTTTCTTT. The chain is built from TRBV9 and TRBJ1-1; a weak D match, TRBD1 (5 bases). Trimming pared 0 bases from V and 8 bases from J, leaving 11 bases between. The CDR3 is 13 residues long. The germline CDR1 and CDR2 sequences are SGDLS and YYNGEE.

The CDR3 is CASSYGSKDRYEQYF. The CDR3 DNA reads TGTGCCAGCAGTTACGGTTCGAAAGATAGATACGAGCAGTACTTC. The V call is TRBV6-5, the J call TRBJ2-7; D remains ambiguous. Trimming pared 2 bases from V and 4 bases from J, leaving 15 bases between. Germline-derived CDR1 and CDR2 are MNHEY and SVGAGI. The CDR3 contains 15 residues.

The chain couples TRBV10-3 to TRBJ1-1; tentatively, D is TRBD1 (5 bases). Trimming shortened V by 4 bases and J by 5 bases, and 14 bases separated the two germline ends. This CDR3 has 14 amino acids. The germline V gene encodes CDR1 ENHRY and CDR2 SYGVKD. This CDR3 reads CAISGDGGWTEAFF. The CDR3 DNA sequence: TGTGCCATCAGTGGGGATGGGGGGTGGACTGAAGCTTTCTTT.

The chain is built from TRBV27 and TRBJ1-2; TRBD1 aligns across 10 bases. V lost 3 bases, J lost 4 bases, and 5 bases stayed unmatched. The CDR3 covers 15 residues. Per germline, CDR1 MNHEY and CDR2 SMNVEV (reference sequence). DNA of the CDR3: TGTGCCAGCAGTTTCTTGACAGGGGGCACCTATGGCTACACCTTC. Residues: CASSFLTGGTYGYTF.

V usage is TRBV11-2 and J usage is TRBJ2-5, with TRBD2 identical over 8 bases. The CDR3 is made up of 16 amino acids. Trimming at V came to 4 bases and at J to 1 base, leaving 8 bases not matched to a gene. Germline CDR1 reads SGHAT; CDR2 reads FQNNGV. The CDR3 sequence: CASSYWLAGSQETQYF. The CDR3 coding sequence is TGTGCCAGCAGCTATTGGCTAGCGGGTTCCCAAGAGACCCAGTACTTC.

The chain uses TRBV5-1 and TRBJ1-1, with unresolved D. The CDR3 covers 12 residues. Trimming took 0 bases from V and 11 from J, leaving 11 bases between them. Germline CDR1 SGHRS, CDR2 YFSETQ. The CDR3 DNA is TGCGCCAGCAGCTTGGAGGCCAGTGCTGCTTTCTTT. Its translation: CASSLEASAAFF.

The V gene is TRBV7-3, the J gene TRBJ2-1; D is ambiguous. The V end was cut by 2 bases, the J end by 4 bases, with 9 bases between. Germline loops: CDR1 SGHTA, CDR2 FQGTGA. The CDR3 totals 14 residues. CDR3 nucleotide sequence: TGTGCCAGCAGCTTAGACAAGACTTACAATGAGCAGTTCTTC. Amino acid sequence: CASSLDKTYNEQFF.

This clone has just one count. The gene calls are TRBV5-1 and TRBJ2-7; D unclear. V dropped 0 bases and J dropped 2 bases, with 12 bases sitting between them. Germline V CDR1 and CDR2: SGHRS, YFSETQ. CDR3 length: 15 amino acids. CDR3 coding DNA: TGCGCCAGCAGCTTGGACTCGGACGGCCCCTACGAGCAGTACTTC. This translates into CASSLDSDGPYEQYF.

V usage is TRBV2 and J usage is TRBJ1-2; perhaps TRBD1 as D (6 bases). Germline V gives CDR1 SNHLY, CDR2 FYNNEI. This CDR3 is 13 amino acids long. With 4 bases removed from V and 7 bases from J, the gap between germline ends came to 13 bases. The CDR3 DNA is TGTGCCAGCAGTGGTACAGGGAGTGGTGGCTACACCTTC. Residues: CASSGTGSGGYTF. Filled out from reference TRBV2 and TRBJ1-2, the complete variable domain reads EPEVTQTPSHQVTQMGQEVILRCVPISNHLYFYWYRQILGQKVEFLVSFYNNEISEKSEIFDDQFSVERPDGSNFTLKIRSTKLEDSAMYFCASSGTGSGGYTFGSGTRLTVV.

The chain combines TRBV5-1 with TRBJ1-5; 8 nucleotides align to TRBD1. Germline loops: CDR1 SGHRS, CDR2 YFSETQ. The V and J ends lost 2 bases and 2 bases, in that order; junction bases with no gene match: 6. The CDR3 length is 16 residues. The DNA for the CDR3 is TGCGCCAGCAGCTTTGGCGGACAGGGCGGCAATCAGCCCCAGCATTTT. Protein: CASSFGGQGGNQPQHF. The full variable domain, in which reference TRBV5-1 and TRBJ1-5 provide the parts outside the CDR3, is KAGVTQTPRYLIKTRGQQVTLSCSPISGHRSVSWYQQTPGQGLQFLFEYFSETQRNKGNFPGRFSGRQFSNSRSEMNVSTLELGDSALYLCASSFGGQGGNQPQHFGDGTRLSIL.

This chain links TRBV5-8 with TRBJ2-3; D is unclear. The CDR3 sequence is 14 residues long. CDR1 is SGHTS, CDR2 YDEGEE, per germline. The ends were cut back, 2 bases at V and 2 bases at J, with 9 bases in the middle. CDR3 loop: CASSFKKDTDTQYF. CDR3 coding DNA: TGTGCCAGCAGCTTCAAGAAGGACACAGATACGCAGTATTTT.